The next 17 T cell receptor beta chains were all read from a single sample in a study of CD8+ T cells in alopecia areata. The treatment denotes: oral pan-JAK inhibitor, 5-10 mg twice daily. Isolated RNA was reverse transcribed into cDNA used as the sequencing template. Profiling relied on immunoSEQ multiplex PCR, and the TCRdb table lists in-frame clones only, not all of them. The sample yields fewer than 250,000 clones, about two fifths seen once. Sequencing used CD4+ T cells sorted from blood, obtained at approximately week 31, from a patient treated with tofacitinib. Every receptor here comes from a human donor with alopecia areata.

J is TRBJ1-2 and V is TRBV4-2; D perhaps matches TRBD1 (6 bases). The CDR3 has 15 amino acids. V lost 0 bases, J lost 3 bases, and 11 bases lay in between. Germline assignment: CDR1 LGHNA and CDR2 YNFKEQ. CDR3 nucleotides: TGTGCCAGCAGCCAAGATCAGGGGCGCGACTATGGCTACACCTTC. Translating gives CASSQDQGRDYGYTF.

This clone occurred a few times. V is TRBV10-3 and J is TRBJ2-1; D unclear. Trimming removed 2 bases at V and 9 bases at J, with 8 bases between. The germline V gene has CDR1 ENHRY and CDR2 SYGVKD. The CDR3 contains 12 residues. The CDR3 loop reads CAISEVSPEQFF. The CDR3 DNA reads as TGTGCCATCAGTGAGGTATCGCCTGAGCAGTTCTTC.

This clone was counted at least ten times. The chain employs TRBV6-5 and TRBJ1-1; 10 bases are a match to TRBD1. The length of the CDR3 is 15 residues. Trimming removed 4 bases from V and 7 bases from J; junction bases left unmatched: 9. The germline gives CDR1 MNHEY, CDR2 SVGAGI. The CDR3 spells CASSSRDRGADEAFF. The CDR3 DNA is TGTGCCAGCAGTTCCCGGGACAGGGGTGCAGATGAAGCTTTCTTT.

The chain combines TRBV7-3 with TRBJ2-5; 8 bases line up with TRBD2. The CDR3 runs to 15 residues. Germline CDR1 reads SGHTA; CDR2 reads FQGTGA. J gave up 4 bases and V 0 bases, and 4 bases lay outside the gene matches. The CDR3 coding sequence is TGTGCCAGCAGCTTAACTCCCGGGGGGGTAGAGACCCAGTACTTC. Its translation: CASSLTPGGVETQYF.

This chain uses TRBV29-1 with TRBJ2-5; no definite D call. Looked up from germline, CDR1 is SQVTM and CDR2 is ANQGSEA. The CDR3 is 12 amino acids. Trimming cost V 1 base and J 1 base, with 4 bases left between them. The CDR3 protein is CSVEGRQETQYF. The CDR3 nucleotides are TGCAGCGTTGAAGGTCGCCAAGAGACCCAGTACTTC. Drawing the rest from reference TRBV29-1 and TRBJ2-5, the complete variable domain is SAVISQKPSRDICQRGTSLTIQCQVDSQVTMMFWYRQQPGQSLTLIATANQGSEATYESGFVIDKFPISRPNLTFSTLTVSNMSPEDSSIYLCSVEGRQETQYFGPGTRLLVL.

This clone turned up a few times. The chain employs TRBV2 and TRBJ2-1; D is ambiguous. Germline assignment: CDR1 SNHLY and CDR2 FYNNEI. V lost 4 bases and J lost 1, with 5 bases in between. The CDR3 loop spans 13 amino acids. The CDR3 sequence: CASSVRSYNEQFF. CDR3 DNA sequence: TGTGCCAGCAGTGTGCGGTCCTACAATGAGCAGTTCTTC.

This clone appeared a few times. V is TRBV6-1 and J is TRBJ1-4; D is unclear. Germline values: CDR1 MNHNS, CDR2 SASEGT. CDR3 length: 13 amino acids. V was shortened by 4 bases and J by 0 bases, with 3 bases between the two germline ends. The CDR3, as DNA: TGTGCCAGCAGTGGAACAACTAATGAAAAACTGTTTTTT. Amino acids: CASSGTTNEKLFF.

Comments on this clone: Other nucleotide sequences in the sample specify the same CDR3. The J gene is TRBJ2-7, the V gene TRBV28; D might be TRBD1 (5 bases). This CDR3 spans 13 amino acids. Germline V gene sequence: CDR1 MDHEN, CDR2 SYDVKM. The V and J ends lost 1 base and 3 bases respectively, with 7 bases between them. CDR3: CASSLSQGYEQYF. CDR3 in DNA: TGTGCCAGCAGTTTATCGCAGGGCTACGAGCAGTACTTC.

The rearrangement joins TRBV2 to TRBJ2-7; TRBD2 aligns across 14 bases. With 9 bases clipped from V and 4 bases from J, the junction kept 5 bases outside the gene matches. Looked up from germline, CDR1 is SNHLY and CDR2 is FYNNEI. This CDR3 is 14 amino acids long. As DNA, the CDR3 is TGTGCCAGGGGGACTAGCGGGAGCTCTTACGAGCAGTACTTC. Protein: CARGTSGSSYEQYF.

This clone was seen more than once but under ten times. The V gene is TRBV7-9, the J gene TRBJ1-1; D call uncertain. Deletions cut 4 bases from V and 4 bases from J, with 10 bases between. This CDR3 spans 13 amino acids. The germline CDR1 and CDR2 sequences are SEHNR and FQNEAQ (reference sequence). In DNA, the CDR3 is TGTGCCAGCAGCTCCCTAAGGCGCACTGAAGCTTTCTTT. This translates into CASSSLRRTEAFF.

The V gene is TRBV6-1, the J gene TRBJ2-4; 9 nucleotides match TRBD1. Trimming removed 6 bases from V and 3 bases from J; junction bases left unmatched: 6. CDR3 length equals 15 residues. The germline V gene has CDR1 MNHNS and CDR2 SASEGT. The CDR3 DNA sequence: TGTGCCAGCAGATTGACAGGGGGGGGCAAAAACATTCAGTACTTC. This gives the protein CASRLTGGGKNIQYF.

The rearrangement uses TRBV23-1 and TRBJ2-3; 8 nucleotides line up with TRBD2. TRBV23-1 is designated an ORF whose function remains uncertain. The CDR3 is made up of 14 amino acids. J lost 5 bases, V lost 2 bases, and 3 bases had no gene match. The DNA for the CDR3 is TGCGCCAGCAGTCAACCCGGGACTAGAGATACGCAGTATTTT. Its translation: CASSQPGTRDTQYF.

The chain has TRBV29-1 and TRBJ2-3; no clear D. The CDR3 totals 12 residues. The germline V and J ends were trimmed by 1 base and 6 bases, with 8 bases remaining between them. Germline CDR1 reads SQVTM; CDR2 reads ANQGSEA. CDR3 amino acids: CSVEGPRDTQYF. The CDR3 DNA sequence: TGCAGCGTTGAAGGGCCCCGGGATACGCAGTATTTT.

This chain joins TRBV2 and TRBJ1-2, with D perhaps matching TRBD1 (5 bases). Germline V gene sequence: CDR1 SNHLY, CDR2 FYNNEI. The CDR3 is made up of 13 amino acids. V dropped 11 bases and J dropped 5 bases, with 18 bases sitting between them. The CDR3: CAVGDGGRYGYTF. The CDR3 nucleotides read TGTGCCGTAGGGGACGGCGGAAGATATGGCTACACCTTC.

The gene calls are TRBV30 and TRBJ1-5, with D unclear. This CDR3 region has 13 residues. V lost 2 bases and J 2 bases, leaving 7 bases between the germline ends. The germline gives CDR1 GTSNPN, CDR2 SVGIG (reference sequence). The CDR3 sequence: CAWSIQGNQPQHF. CDR3 coding DNA: TGTGCCTGGAGTATCCAGGGCAATCAGCCCCAGCATTTT. The variable domain in full, with the rest retrieved from reference TRBV30 and TRBJ1-5, is SQTIHQWPATLVQPVGSPLSLECTVEGTSNPNLYWYRQAAGRGLQLLFYSVGIGQISSEVPQNLSASRPQDRQFILSSKKLLLSDSGFYLCAWSIQGNQPQHFGDGTRLSIL.

This clone was counted only a few times. The chain links TRBV6-6 to TRBJ2-7; 13 bases match TRBD2. The V and J ends lost 5 bases and 5 bases, in that order; junction bases with no gene match: 6. This CDR3 region has 15 residues. CDR1 MNHNY and CDR2 SVGAGI come from the germline V gene (reference sequence). The CDR3: CASSRTSGSQHEQYF. CDR3 DNA sequence: TGTGCCAGCAGTCGGACTAGCGGGAGTCAGCACGAGCAGTACTTC.

J is TRBJ1-1 and V is TRBV6-1, with 11 bases that match TRBD1. Germline trimming cut 4 bases from V and 4 bases from J; bases unmatched to any gene: 8. The V gene's germline CDR1 is MNHNS and CDR2 SASEGT. The CDR3 has 16 amino acids. CDR3 bases: TGTGCCAGCAGTGGGCCCCCTGGGACAGGGGGCACTGAAGCTTTCTTT. This gives the protein CASSGPPGTGGTEAFF.